A single sample is the source of the 30 T cell receptor beta chains below, sequenced in a study of blood T cells in healthy people across ages. A second 7 to 11 cycle PCR used barcoded and J-beta primers. TCRdb redid the calling of the 5' RACE reads with MiXCR, one entry per CDR3 protein. The profile covers about 1,500,000 distinct CDR3 sequences, with around 42% appearing a single time and roughly 8.2% taken by the ten largest. Sequencing was performed on blood. These receptor sequences come from a woman between 18 and 30 years old in good health.

This clonotype occurred a few times. This sequence joins TRBV7-2 and TRBJ1-5; perhaps TRBD1 as D (6 bases). Germline loops: CDR1 SGHTA, CDR2 FQGNSA. The CDR3 has 14 residues. The V gene lost 2 bases and the J gene lost 5 bases, with 10 bases spanning the gap. CDR3 in amino acids: CASSLRAGDQPQHF. The CDR3 bases are TGTGCCAGCAGCTTAAGGGCAGGGGATCAGCCCCAGCATTTT.

The CDR3 bases are TGTGCCATCAGTGGTGGGGGCGCGGGTTCGGGGAATGAGCAGTTCTTC. Translated, it gives CAISGGGAGSGNEQFF. The V call is TRBV10-3, the J call TRBJ2-1, with D perhaps TRBD1 (6 bases). Trimming removed 4 bases at V and 7 bases at J, with 20 bases between. The length of the CDR3 is 16 residues. CDR1 and CDR2 (germline): ENHRY, SYGVKD.

This chain connects TRBV12-3 or TRBV12-4 to TRBJ2-1; 11 bases line up with TRBD2. Trimming cost V 10 bases and J 7 bases; bases outside gene matches: 6. The CDR3 is made up of 13 amino acids. The CDR3 nucleotides are TGTGCCAACTTAGCGGGGGGGCCAAATGAGCAGTTCTTC. Its protein product is CANLAGGPNEQFF.

The table lists this clonotype with a few counts. This sequence joins TRBV11-2 and TRBJ2-5; D unclear. CDR1 is SGHAT and CDR2 is FQNNGV in the germline V gene. This CDR3 region has 12 residues. Trimming stripped 5 bases from V and 4 bases from J, with 8 bases between. CDR3 amino acids: CASSPITETQYF. The CDR3 region has the DNA TGTGCCAGCAGCCCCATCACAGAGACCCAGTACTTC.

This chain uses TRBV12-3 or TRBV12-4 with TRBJ1-2; tentative D call: TRBD1 (5 bases). V lost 3 bases to trimming and J lost 4 bases, with 18 bases between them. The CDR3 covers 16 residues. This CDR3 is CASSLAGPIGFYGYTF. The CDR3, as DNA: TGTGCCAGCAGTTTGGCGGGACCCATTGGTTTCTATGGCTACACCTTC.

The count of this clonotype is one. The junction does not match germline at one end; this may be a read error. This rearrangement joins TRBV10-1 to TRBJ2-7; 9 bases align to TRBD2. The CDR3 totals 13 residues. Germline-derived CDR1 and CDR2 are WNHNN and SYGVQD (reference sequence). CDR3: CASSGGRAYEQHF. Written as DNA, the CDR3 is TGCGCCAGCAGTGGCGGGAGGGCCTACGAGCAGCACTTC.

This clonotype was recorded a few times. The V gene is TRBV9, the J gene TRBJ1-2, with TRBD1 as a possible D gene (5 bases). The CDR3 extends over 15 amino acids. CDR1 and CDR2 (germline): SGDLS, YYNGEE. V was pared by 3 bases and J by 5 bases, with 17 bases between. For the CDR3, the DNA is TGTGCCAGCAGCGGTAAGGGGAGGGAGAAGTATGGCTACACCTTC. This translates into CASSGKGREKYGYTF.

This clonotype was seen a few times. This chain links TRBV29-1 with TRBJ2-5, with a possible D match to TRBD1 (6 bases). The CDR3 contains 12 residues. Germline V gene lookup returns CDR1 SQVTM and CDR2 ANQGSEA. The CDR3 protein is CSANRDPETQYF. The CDR3 nucleotides read TGCAGTGCTAACAGGGACCCGGAGACCCAGTACTTC.

As to this clonotype: Compared with germline, one end of the junction differs, possibly owing to a read error. The V and J genes are TRBV12-3 or TRBV12-4 and TRBJ2-5; the D gene is possibly TRBD2 (6 bases). The J call is doubtful: the DNA matches TRBJ2-7 better. The CDR3 is made up of 17 amino acids. The CDR3 sequence: CASSLAPVGTPAYEQYF. CDR3 DNA sequence: TGTGCTAGCAGTTTAGCGCCAGTGGGGACTCCTGCCTACGAGCAGTACTTC.

This chain connects TRBV21-1 to TRBJ1-3; the table gives TRBD1 as D, unverified against the DNA. TRBV21-1 is described as a pseudogene. The CDR3 sequence is 17 residues long. CDR3 coding DNA: TGTGCCAGCAGCAAAGCGCTGACAGGGGGCATTGGAAGCACCATATATTTT. Translating gives CASSKALTGGIGSTIYF.

The chain combines TRBV7-9 with TRBJ1-4, with no clear D. V lost 2 bases and J lost 12, with 13 bases in between. The CDR3 totals 13 residues. Germline V gene sequence: CDR1 SEHNR, CDR2 FQNEAQ (reference sequence). CDR3 residues: CASSLKAEIQLFF. The CDR3 DNA is TGTGCCAGCAGCTTAAAAGCGGAGATACAACTGTTTTTT.

This clonotype occurred a few times. The CDR3 DNA reads as TGCGCCAGCAGCTTCCGGGACAGTTACACCGGGGAGCTGTTTTTT. Its protein product is CASSFRDSYTGELFF. The chain employs TRBV5-1 and TRBJ2-2, with 7 bases lining up with TRBD1. The V and J ends lost 2 bases and 3 bases, in that order; junction bases with no gene match: 4. The CDR3 has 15 residues. CDR1 and CDR2 (germline): SGHRS, YFSETQ.

This clonotype has only a few counts. This CDR3 is CASSQGSAGKFF. CDR3 nucleotide sequence: TGTGCCAGCAGCCAAGGTTCGGCAGGGAAGTTCTTC. The chain uses TRBV3-1 and TRBJ2-1; possibly TRBD1 for D (5 bases). The CDR3 runs 12 residues. Germline CDR1 reads LGHDT; CDR2 reads YNNKEL (reference sequence). V dropped 1 base and J dropped 14 bases, with 12 bases sitting between them.

This clonotype was detected a few times. The chain is built from TRBV6-5 and TRBJ2-5, with D possibly being TRBD2 (6 bases). Germline V gene lookup returns CDR1 MNHEY and CDR2 SVGAGI. Trimming shortened V by 7 bases and J by 5 bases, and 8 bases separated the two germline ends. CDR3 length: 11 amino acids. CDR3: CASTAGETQYF. The CDR3 DNA follows: TGTGCCAGCACGGCGGGGGAGACCCAGTACTTC.

The chain carries TRBV20-1 and TRBJ2-7, with a tentative D call TRBD2 (5 bases). The V end lost 3 bases, the J end lost 6 bases, and 12 bases lay between the germline ends. The germline V gene has CDR1 DFQATT and CDR2 SNEGSKA (reference sequence). The CDR3 loop spans 12 amino acids. The chain's CDR3 is CSASGIMFEQYF. The CDR3 nucleotides are TGCAGTGCTAGCGGGATTATGTTCGAGCAGTACTTC.

The rearrangement links TRBV12-3 or TRBV12-4 to TRBJ2-1; D is perhaps TRBD2 (6 bases). Near its end, the DNA agrees better with TRBJ2-7, so the J call may be wrong. This CDR3 spans 15 amino acids. The CDR3 bases are TGTGCCAGCAGTTTAGGGCGGGACGCGTACAATGAGCAGTACTTC. Translation: CASSLGRDAYNEQYF.

The sample holds a few counts of this clonotype. The gene calls are TRBV2 and TRBJ2-5; TRBD1 agrees at 9 bases. Germline V CDR1 and CDR2: SNHLY, FYNNEI. The CDR3 covers 13 residues. V gave up 3 bases and J gave up 11 bases; unmatched junction bases: 7. As DNA, the CDR3 is TGTGCCAGCAGTGAGGCGACAGGGGGGGAGCAGTACTTC. Its protein product is CASSEATGGEQYF.

The chain links TRBV7-3 to TRBJ2-3, with D hard to call. The V and J ends lost 2 bases and 2 bases respectively, with 11 bases between them. The CDR3 is made up of 15 amino acids. From germline, CDR1 is SGHTA and CDR2 FQGTGA. The DNA of the CDR3 is TGTGCCAGCAGCTTAGGGTCTACAGTCACAGATACGCAGTATTTT. Translating gives CASSLGSTVTDTQYF.

On this clonotype: A junction end diverges from the germline sequence, so it may reflect a read error. The V gene is TRBV9, the J gene TRBJ2-1; D may correspond to TRBD1 or TRBD2 (6 bases each). CDR1 SGDLS and CDR2 YYNGEE come from the germline V gene. The CDR3 contains 15 residues. The CDR3 DNA reads TGTGCCAGCAAACGCAGGGGCGGGGATGGCGATGAGCGGTTCTTC. It is translated as CASKRRGGDGDERFF.

This chain links TRBV6-5 with TRBJ1-1, with D uncertain. V lost 6 bases and J 3 bases, leaving 11 bases between the germline ends. CDR1 and CDR2 (germline): MNHEY, SVGAGI. This CDR3 has 13 residues. The CDR3 sequence is CASSRTIDTEAFF. CDR3 coding DNA: TGTGCCAGCAGCCGGACCATCGACACTGAAGCTTTCTTT.

This chain connects TRBV28 to TRBJ2-7; D is ambiguous. Germline lookup yields CDR1 MDHEN and CDR2 SYDVKM. The CDR3 loop spans 18 amino acids. V was pared by 3 bases and J by 0 bases, with 21 bases between. CDR3 sequence: CASSFVIQYVAPSYEQYF. CDR3 coding DNA: TGTGCCAGCAGTTTTGTAATCCAGTACGTGGCCCCCTCCTACGAGCAGTACTTC.

This chain uses TRBV11-3 with TRBJ1-5; D uncertain. This CDR3 has 18 residues. Germline CDR1 and CDR2: SGHNT and YENEEA. The V end lost 0 bases, the J end lost 2 bases, and 17 bases lay between the germline ends. CDR3 in DNA: TGTGCCAGCAGCTTAGATCGTTACCGGGAGGAAGGCAATCAGCCCCAGCATTTT. This sequence encodes CASSLDRYREEGNQPQHF.

This sequence joins TRBV25-1 and TRBJ1-1; 8 nucleotides line up with TRBD1. The CDR3 consists of 15 residues. The germline gives CDR1 MGHDK, CDR2 SYGVNS. The ends lost 6 bases at V and 0 bases at J; junction bases unmatched: 6. The CDR3 loop reads CASSERQGMNTEAFF. For the CDR3, the DNA is TGTGCCAGCAGCGAACGACAGGGGATGAACACTGAAGCTTTCTTT.

This clonotype was counted a few times. The chain employs TRBV28 and TRBJ2-3; D gene unclear. This CDR3 is built from 10 residues. V lost 10 bases, J lost 6 bases, and 8 bases lay in between. Germline V gene data show CDR1 as MDHEN and CDR2 as SYDVKM. CDR3 amino acids: CATRLDTQYF. CDR3 nucleotide sequence: TGTGCCACACGGCTCGATACGCAGTATTTT. The variable domain in full, completed from reference TRBV28 and TRBJ2-3, reads DVKVTQSSRYLVKRTGEKVFLECVQDMDHENMFWYRQDPGLGLRLIYFSYDVKMKEKGDIPEGYSVSREKKERFSLILESASTNQTSMYLCATRLDTQYFGPGTRLTVL.

This chain uses TRBV20-1 with TRBJ2-1; D perhaps matches TRBD1 (6 bases). This CDR3 region has 13 residues. V lost 5 bases and J lost 5, with 13 bases in between. The germline gives CDR1 DFQATT, CDR2 SNEGSKA (reference sequence). The CDR3 DNA is TGCAGTGCTTACCGGGACAACCACAATGAGCAGTTCTTC. It translates to CSAYRDNHNEQFF.

This clonotype showed up just a few times. This chain joins TRBV7-9 and TRBJ2-1; D gene unclear. Germline assignment: CDR1 SEHNR and CDR2 FQNEAQ (reference sequence). This CDR3 is built from 14 residues. The V end lost 2 bases, the J end lost 4 bases, and 9 bases lay between the germline ends. The CDR3 sequence is CASSLSSIYNEQFF. The CDR3 DNA reads as TGTGCCAGCAGCTTAAGTTCCATATACAATGAGCAGTTCTTC.

V gene TRBV20-1 combines with J gene TRBJ2-3, with 11 bases matching TRBD2. The CDR3 is made up of 17 amino acids. Trimming cost V 1 base and J 2 bases; bases outside gene matches: 8. The germline V gene encodes CDR1 DFQATT and CDR2 SNEGSKA (reference sequence). DNA of the CDR3: TGCAGTGCTAGAGGGACGGTACTAGCGGGGGTCACAGATACGCAGTATTTT. It codes for CSARGTVLAGVTDTQYF.

In this sample, this clonotype turned up a few times. This rearrangement joins TRBV7-2 to TRBJ2-5, with D hard to call. Germline loops: CDR1 SGHTA, CDR2 FQGNSA. The CDR3 has 14 amino acids. V gave up 5 bases and J gave up 5 bases, with 15 bases separating them. The CDR3 region is CASSPRTAAETQYF. In nucleotides, the CDR3 is TGTGCCAGCAGCCCTCGGACCGCCGCCGAGACCCAGTACTTC.

The chain uses TRBV6-1 and TRBJ2-7, with unresolved D. The CDR3 runs to 14 residues. The V and J ends lost 6 bases and 7 bases respectively, with 19 bases between them. Germline-derived CDR1 and CDR2 are MNHNS and SASEGT. The CDR3 DNA sequence: TGTGCCAGCAGAAGGGCCAGGTTGTTGGGTGAGCAGTACTTC. It specifies CASRRARLLGEQYF.

The genes are TRBV20-1 and TRBJ2-7, with D tentatively TRBD1 (6 bases). This CDR3 has 14 amino acids. Germline loops: CDR1 DFQATT, CDR2 SNEGSKA (reference sequence). V was clipped by 3 bases and J by 0 bases, with 12 bases between them. CDR3 nucleotide sequence: TGCAGTGCTAGTGTGGGGGCGAGCTCCTACGAGCAGTACTTC. Protein product: CSASVGASSYEQYF.